This T cell receptor (beta chain) was found in a study of CD4 T cells in relation to SARS-CoV-2 and coronaviruses. Clones were read by immunoSEQ multiplex PCR, and TCRdb kept only the in-frame ones, dropping some. The sample includes over 35,000 clones, roughly 80% of them seen just once. As to this clone: What it recognizes is unknown.

The sample taken for sequencing was memory CD4+ T cells from PBMCs, cultured in vitro. The sequence came from an adult with COVID-19.

CDR3 amino acids: CASSQAPSGVEAFF. The CDR3 bases are TGTGCCAGCAGCCAAGCTCCATCAGGGGTTGAAGCTTTCTTT. The chain links TRBV3-1 (or the pseudogene TRBV3-2) to TRBJ1-1, with a weak D call TRBD1 (6 bases). The CDR3 contains 14 residues. CDR1 is LGHDT, CDR2 YNNKEL, per germline (reference sequence). The V and J ends lost 1 base and 7 bases respectively, with 13 bases between them.